Below, 10 T cell receptor beta chains from the same sample are listed, as sequenced in a study of patients and donors after allogeneic stem cell transplantation. One entry per CDR3 protein results from TCRdb running MiXCR on the RT-PCR reads. There are roughly 200,000 distinct CDR3 sequences in the sample; around two fifths occur only once, and 33% lies in the top ten. The sequenced sample was blood, either unsorted or a sorted T cell fraction (not recorded which). These receptors came from a human donor who was either an allogeneic HSCT recipient or a stem cell or donor lymphocyte infusion donor (not recorded which). It is not recorded whose cells these are; they may come from a transplant donor.

The rearrangement uses TRBV3-1 and TRBJ2-7, with TRBD1 matching over 7 bases. The CDR3 sequence is 14 residues long. Germline CDR1 reads LGHDT; CDR2 reads YNNKEL (reference sequence). V was clipped by 0 bases and J by 4 bases; unmatched bases: 3. The CDR3 DNA sequence: TGTGCCAGCAGCCAAGACAGGGGGTGGTACGAGCAGTACTTC. Amino acid sequence: CASSQDRGWYEQYF.

This chain uses TRBV5-1 with TRBJ2-3; the match to TRBD1 covers 7 bases. The CDR3 totals 16 residues. Germline V gene lookup returns CDR1 SGHRS and CDR2 YFSETQ. J was trimmed by 4 bases and V by 0 bases; bases with no gene match: 8. The CDR3 protein is CASSLDRGSSADTQYF. The DNA of the CDR3 is TGCGCCAGCAGCTTGGACAGGGGAAGTTCGGCAGATACGCAGTATTTT.

V is TRBV27 and J is TRBJ2-1, with TRBD2 matching over 7 bases. With V trimmed by 7 bases and J by 5 bases, 11 bases remained unmatched. The CDR3 spans 15 residues. Germline CDR1 reads MNHEY; CDR2 reads SMNVEV (reference sequence). CDR3 DNA: TGTGCCAGCATCCCCGGCGGACTAGTTGACAATGAGCAGTTCTTC. Translation: CASIPGGLVDNEQFF.

This clonotype was observed a single time. The CDR3 loop reads CASSSFLASSAARELFF. Here the CDR3 DNA reads TGTGCCAGCAGTTCCTTTCTTGCTTCTAGCGCCGCAAGAGAGCTGTTTTTT. V and J are TRBV27 and TRBJ2-2, with a possible D match to TRBD2 (6 bases). The CDR3 spans 17 residues. Trimming removed 4 bases at V and 11 bases at J, with 26 bases between. Germline CDR1 reads MNHEY; CDR2 reads SMNVEV (reference sequence).

This chain links TRBV3-1 with TRBJ2-1, with a tentative D call TRBD2 (5 bases). This CDR3 is 16 amino acids long. Between the trimmed V and J ends, which lost 1 base and 4 bases, there was a span of 14 bases. The germline V gene encodes CDR1 LGHDT and CDR2 YNNKEL (reference sequence). The CDR3, as DNA: TGTGCCAGCAGCCAAGTTTCTGGGAGTAGATACAATGAGCAGTTCTTC. Protein: CASSQVSGSRYNEQFF.

This clonotype turned up a few times. V and J are TRBV4-3 and TRBJ2-4; 10 nucleotides line up with TRBD1. In germline, CDR1 is LGHNA, CDR2 YSLEER. The CDR3 runs to 16 residues. V dropped 2 bases and J dropped 3; count of bases not matched to a gene: 4. The CDR3 region has the DNA TGCGCCAGCAGCCAATGGGACAGGGGTGGCAAAAACATTCAGTACTTC. Its protein is CASSQWDRGGKNIQYF.

V and J are TRBV5-6 and TRBJ2-6; D uncertain. The CDR3 consists of 15 residues. V was pared by 1 base and J by 0 bases, with 5 bases between. The germline gives CDR1 SGHDT, CDR2 YYEEEE. CDR3 sequence reads: CASSLTSSGANVLTF. The DNA for the CDR3 is TGTGCCAGCAGCTTGACCAGCTCTGGGGCCAACGTCCTGACTTTC.

The CDR3 loop is CATSLSSSGRGNEQFF. CDR3 DNA: TGTGCCACCAGCCTTTCCTCTAGCGGGAGGGGTAATGAGCAGTTCTTC. V and J are TRBV15 and TRBJ2-1; 12 nucleotides line up with TRBD2. The CDR3 loop spans 16 amino acids. V lost 5 bases, J lost 7 bases, and 9 bases stayed unmatched. Germline V gives CDR1 LNHNV, CDR2 YYDKDF (reference sequence).

The V gene is TRBV2, the J gene TRBJ1-1; 8 positions match TRBD1. Germline V CDR1 and CDR2: SNHLY, FYNNEI. The length of the CDR3 is 13 residues. The trim removed 6 bases at V and 5 bases at J, leaving 5 bases unmatched. In DNA, the CDR3 is TGTGCCAGCAGGGGTACAGGGGGAACTGAAGCTTTCTTT. Protein product: CASRGTGGTEAFF.

This clonotype was seen more than once but under ten times. This chain connects TRBV9 to TRBJ2-3, with 13 bases matching TRBD2. The CDR3 spans 13 residues. Germline CDR1 is SGDLS and CDR2 is YYNGEE. The V and J ends lost 3 bases and 10 bases, in that order; junction bases with no gene match: 2. CDR3 sequence (DNA): TGTGCCAGCAGCGGAGGGACTAGCGGGGCGCAGTATTTT. This encodes CASSGGTSGAQYF.